This T cell receptor beta chain comes out of a study of cytomegalovirus exposure and HLA in healthy donors. Overall study results and limits: A highly shared variant cluster was judged a likely technical artifact. Accurate prediction of most subjects' HLA-A and HLA-B alleles from TCR beta sequences was reported.

This CDR3 has 13 residues. Germline V gives CDR1 MDHEN, CDR2 SYDVKM. The ends were cut back, 8 bases at V and 9 bases at J, with 14 bases in the middle. With respect to this clone: The antigen remains undetermined.

Primers for the PCR totalled 60 Vbeta and 13 Jbeta. Clones were sequenced by immunoSEQ multiplex PCR, and TCRdb holds only the in-frame ones, with some missing. The sample records some 180,000 clones, around 78% being singletons. The sequenced sample was PBMCs. This sequence originates from a man aged 18-30 years in good health and CMV-seronegative. The V gene is TRBV28, the J gene TRBJ1-6; D might be TRBD1 (5 bases). CDR3 in amino acids: CASGAQITSPLHF. Here the CDR3 DNA reads TGTGCCAGCGGGGCTCAGATTACTTCACCCCTCCACTTT.